This entry lists 31 T cell receptor beta chains sequenced from one sample in a study of human T cells and chemical hapten exposure. Stated time point: pre-sensitization, week 0. Treatment here: therapeutic diphenylcyclopropenone sensitization with weekly scalp DPC. TCRdb re-analysed the RACE reads in MiXCR, keeping a single row per CDR3 protein. The sample has about 51,000 distinct CDR3 sequences; about 9% are singletons. The source material was whole blood, sampled in connection with sensitization to the hapten diphenylcyclopropenone (DPC). Every receptor here comes from a woman in her thirties or forties with alopecia areata. Some clones in this sample may be carry-over from other donors' samples.

This clonotype has a count of ten or more. The chain has TRBV12-3 or TRBV12-4 and TRBJ2-1, with 10 bases matching TRBD2. V gave up 5 bases and J gave up 7 bases; unmatched junction bases: 23. The CDR3 contains 20 residues. The CDR3 spells CASSPTLTSGHPLRWNEQFF. Written as DNA, the CDR3 is TGTGCCAGCAGTCCCACACTGACTAGCGGGCACCCTTTGAGGTGGAATGAGCAGTTCTTC.

Many counts were recorded for this clonotype. The chain is built from TRBV7-7 and TRBJ2-5; TRBD1 matches at 7 bases. Unmatched junction bases numbered 3, after V lost 5 bases and J lost 0 bases. The CDR3 loop spans 14 amino acids. Germline values: CDR1 SSHAT, CDR2 FNYEAQ (reference sequence). CDR3 in DNA: TGTGCCAGCAGCAAGACAGGGTACCAAGAGACCCAGTACTTC. It codes for CASSKTGYQETQYF.

The table lists this clonotype with many counts. The chain links TRBV18 to TRBJ2-3, with 9 nucleotides matching TRBD1. The CDR3 is made up of 17 amino acids. Germline loops: CDR1 KGHSH, CDR2 LQKENI. V dropped 2 bases and J dropped 0; count of bases not matched to a gene: 6. The CDR3 coding sequence is TGTGCCAGCTCACCAGAATACGGACAGGGGAGCACAGATACGCAGTATTTT. Encoded protein: CASSPEYGQGSTDTQYF.

The J gene is TRBJ1-1, the V gene TRBV30, with unresolved D. Deletions cut 0 bases from V and 0 bases from J, with 14 bases between. CDR1 GTSNPN and CDR2 SVGIG come from the germline V gene (reference sequence). The CDR3 totals 16 residues. CDR3 loop: CAWSVDLAALNTEAFF. The CDR3 nucleotides are TGTGCCTGGAGTGTAGACCTGGCAGCATTGAACACTGAAGCTTTCTTT.

Many counts were recorded for this clonotype. This chain uses TRBV5-4 with TRBJ1-1; 8 bases fit TRBD1. Unmatched junction bases numbered 8, after V lost 5 bases and J lost 5 bases. CDR1 and CDR2 from the germline V gene are SGHNT and YYREEE (reference sequence). The CDR3 has 14 amino acids. DNA of the CDR3: TGTGCCAGCAGTTCAGTTACAGGGGGAACTGAAGCTTTCTTT. Encoded protein: CASSSVTGGTEAFF.

The rearrangement uses TRBV29-1 and TRBJ1-1; no reliable D call. V dropped 4 bases and J dropped 1 base, with 10 bases sitting between them. The germline V gene has CDR1 SQVTM and CDR2 ANQGSEA. The CDR3 loop spans 13 amino acids. In DNA, the CDR3 is TGCAGCGTTGTAATATTGGCGAACACTGAAGCTTTCTTT. Encoded protein: CSVVILANTEAFF. The entire variable domain, with the rest obtained from reference TRBV29-1 and TRBJ1-1, is as follows: SAVISQKPSRDICQRGTSLTIQCQVDSQVTMMFWYRQQPGQSLTLIATANQGSEATYESGFVIDKFPISRPNLTFSTLTVSNMSPEDSSIYLCSVVILANTEAFFGQGTRLTVV.

This clonotype was counted ten times or more. This chain joins TRBV30 and TRBJ1-6; 10 nucleotides agree with TRBD1. Germline V gene data show CDR1 as GTSNPN and CDR2 as SVGIG (reference sequence). The trim removed 2 bases at V and 12 bases at J, leaving 7 bases unmatched. The CDR3 loop spans 14 amino acids. This CDR3 is CAWSRDRGARPLHF. In DNA form, the CDR3 reads TGTGCCTGGAGTCGGGACAGGGGAGCGAGACCCCTCCACTTT.

This clonotype was recorded a few times. J is TRBJ2-5 and V is TRBV4-1; 7 nucleotides match TRBD1. With 3 bases clipped from V and 3 bases from J, the junction kept 10 bases outside the gene matches. Germline loops: CDR1 MGHRA, CDR2 YSYEKL. This CDR3 is built from 16 residues. CDR3 amino acids: CASSHLTGDEEETQYF. CDR3 coding DNA: TGCGCCAGCAGCCATCTTACAGGGGACGAGGAAGAGACCCAGTACTTC.

At least ten counts were recorded for this clonotype. The chain joins TRBV20-1 to TRBJ2-7; the match to TRBD1 covers 9 bases. The germline V gene has CDR1 DFQATT and CDR2 SNEGSKA (reference sequence). Trimming cost V 6 bases and J 6 bases; bases outside gene matches: 15. This CDR3 comprises 15 residues. CDR3 DNA: TGCAGTGCAACCCGAGAGGGGGACAGGGACCCCGAGCAGTACTTC. Translation: CSATREGDRDPEQYF.

V is TRBV18 and J is TRBJ1-1, with a tentative D call TRBD1 (5 bases). Trimming shortened V by 2 bases and J by 1 base, and 11 bases separated the two germline ends. The CDR3 spans 15 residues. Germline CDR1 KGHSH, CDR2 LQKENI. DNA for the CDR3: TGTGCCAGCTCACCAGCGTGGACACCGAACACTGAAGCTTTCTTT. Residues: CASSPAWTPNTEAFF.

This clonotype has a count of ten or more. This chain connects TRBV9 to TRBJ2-7; 14 nucleotides match TRBD2. Germline CDR1 SGDLS, CDR2 YYNGEE. The J segment lost 5 bases and the V segment lost 3 bases, leaving 7 bases of the junction unmatched. The length of the CDR3 is 16 residues. The CDR3 DNA sequence: TGTGCCAGCAGCGCCGGGACTAGCGGGGGTCTCAACGAGCAGTACTTC. This translates into CASSAGTSGGLNEQYF.

This clonotype occurred many times. The V gene is TRBV7-8, the J gene TRBJ2-3; a weak D match, TRBD1 (5 bases). V lost 2 bases and J lost 5, with 14 bases in between. Germline V gene lookup returns CDR1 SGHVS and CDR2 FQNEAQ. CDR3 size: 15 residues. The CDR3 DNA is TGTGCCAGCAGCTTATTAGGGGCGGAGATAGATACGCAGTATTTT. Its translation is CASSLLGAEIDTQYF. Filled out from reference TRBV7-8 and TRBJ2-3, the complete variable domain reads GAGVSQSPRYKVAKRGQDVALRCDPISGHVSLFWYQQALGQGPEFLTYFQNEAQLDKSGLPSDRFFAERPEGSVSTLKIQRTQQEDSAVYLCASSLLGAEIDTQYFGPGTRLTVL.

This clonotype was detected a few times. The rearrangement links TRBV3-1 to TRBJ2-1; the D is unclear. The germline V gene encodes CDR1 LGHDT and CDR2 YNNKEL (reference sequence). The CDR3 sequence is 13 residues long. The germline V and J ends were trimmed by 1 base and 7 bases, with 8 bases remaining between them. The CDR3 region is CASSQAAGNEQFF. CDR3 bases: TGTGCCAGCAGCCAAGCCGCTGGGAATGAGCAGTTCTTC.

This clonotype has just a few counts. This chain joins TRBV15 and TRBJ2-3, with 7 bases lining up with TRBD2. CDR1 and CDR2 from the germline V gene are LNHNV and YYDKDF (reference sequence). This CDR3 comprises 16 residues. The J segment lost 2 bases and the V segment lost 5 bases, leaving 10 bases of the junction unmatched. CDR3 protein: CATSGRTGGYTDTQYF. In DNA, the CDR3 is TGTGCCACCAGCGGAAGAACCGGGGGGTACACAGATACGCAGTATTTT. Looking up the rest from reference TRBV15 and TRBJ2-3 gives the full variable domain: DAMVIQNPRYQVTQFGKPVTLSCSQTLNHNVMYWYQQKSSQAPKLLFHYYDKDFNNEADTPDNFQSRRPNTSFCFLDIRSPGLGDTAMYLCATSGRTGGYTDTQYFGPGTRLTVL.

At least ten counts were recorded for this clonotype. This chain uses TRBV7-2 with TRBJ2-1; 7 bases align to TRBD2. This CDR3 comprises 15 residues. V dropped 3 bases and J dropped 6; count of bases not matched to a gene: 8. Germline CDR1 SGHTA, CDR2 FQGNSA. The CDR3: CASSFAFQRGNEQFF. CDR3 in DNA: TGTGCCAGCAGCTTCGCCTTTCAGCGGGGCAATGAGCAGTTCTTC.

In this sample, this clonotype turned up many times. J is TRBJ2-1 and V is TRBV18, with D possibly being TRBD2 (7 bases). The germline gives CDR1 KGHSH, CDR2 LQKENI. The CDR3 has 15 amino acids. V was shortened by 3 bases and J by 7 bases, with 16 bases between the two germline ends. CDR3 in amino acids: CASSPSGGSRNEQFF. CDR3 nucleotides: TGTGCCAGCTCACCCTCGGGGGGCTCTAGGAATGAGCAGTTCTTC. The complete variable domain, with remaining parts taken from reference TRBV18 and TRBJ2-1, reads NAGVMQNPRHLVRRRGQEARLRCSPMKGHSHVYWYRQLPEEGLKFMVYLQKENIIDESGMPKERFSAEFPKEGPSILRIQQVVRGDSAAYFCASSPSGGSRNEQFFGPGTRLTVL.

This clonotype was detected many times. This sequence joins TRBV11-2 and TRBJ2-4; the D gene is possibly TRBD1 (6 bases). Trimming shortened V by 5 bases and J by 7 bases, and 15 bases separated the two germline ends. CDR3 length equals 14 residues. CDR1 is SGHAT, CDR2 FQNNGV, per germline. The CDR3 bases are TGTGCCAGCAGCCCATCCACAGGGTGGAACATTCAGTACTTC. It is translated as CASSPSTGWNIQYF.

In this sample, this clonotype turned up many times. The rearrangement joins TRBV10-3 to TRBJ1-2; no reliable D call. Per germline, CDR1 ENHRY and CDR2 SYGVKD. V gave up 0 bases and J gave up 8 bases, with 13 bases separating them. CDR3 length: 14 amino acids. The CDR3 coding sequence is TGTGCCATCAGTGAGTCAGCCGTACGTGACGGCTACACCTTC. Translating it yields CAISESAVRDGYTF.

The V call is TRBV24-1, the J call TRBJ1-5; perhaps TRBD1 as D (5 bases). V lost 5 bases to trimming and J lost 1 base, with 11 bases between them. The CDR3 is 15 residues long. CDR1 and CDR2 from the germline V gene are KGHDR and SFDVKD. This CDR3 reads CATSGGEGSNQPQHF. In nucleotides, the CDR3 is TGTGCCACCAGTGGGGGGGAAGGGAGCAATCAGCCCCAGCATTTT.

This clonotype was found many times. This sequence joins TRBV20-1 and TRBJ1-1; D is unresolved. The germline gives CDR1 DFQATT, CDR2 SNEGSKA (reference sequence). This CDR3 comprises 11 residues. The V end was cut by 3 bases, the J end by 10 bases, with 12 bases between. Here the CDR3 DNA reads TGCAGTGCTAGTCTCCCCGGAGGAGCTTTCTTT. As protein: CSASLPGGAFF.

This clonotype was counted ten times or more. The chain couples TRBV7-9 to TRBJ2-3; 8 nucleotides match TRBD1. This CDR3 has 14 amino acids. With 5 bases clipped from V and 1 base from J, the junction kept 2 bases outside the gene matches. In germline, CDR1 is SEHNR, CDR2 FQNEAQ (reference sequence). In nucleotides, the CDR3 is TGTGCCAGCAGCCCGGACAGGGGCACAGATACGCAGTATTTT. Residues: CASSPDRGTDTQYF.

This clonotype was observed many times. This chain uses TRBV30 with TRBJ1-2, with TRBD1 matching 7 bases. The CDR3 is made up of 13 amino acids. The V gene's germline CDR1 is GTSNPN and CDR2 SVGIG (reference sequence). Unmatched junction bases numbered 5, after V lost 1 base and J lost 6 bases. The CDR3 DNA is TGTGCCTGGAGTGCGCAGGGGGGCGATGGCTACACCTTC. It specifies CAWSAQGGDGYTF.

This clonotype was counted at least ten times. The chain links TRBV7-3 to TRBJ2-6; no definite D call. The CDR3 is 16 residues long. Trimming cost V 2 bases and J 0 bases, with 8 bases left between them. Germline-derived CDR1 and CDR2 are SGHTA and FQGTGA. The CDR3 here is CASSLGKSSGANVLTF. Written as DNA, the CDR3 is TGTGCCAGCAGCTTAGGCAAGAGCTCTGGGGCCAACGTCCTGACTTTC.

At least ten counts were recorded for this clonotype. The V and J genes are TRBV4-3 and TRBJ1-5; 7 positions match TRBD1. The CDR3 is made up of 16 amino acids. Germline V gene sequence: CDR1 LGHNA, CDR2 YSLEER. V shed 4 bases and J 5 bases; nucleotides not matched to a gene: 11. The CDR3 DNA reads TGCGCCAGCAGCCCAAACACAGGGGTTGAGGATCAGCCCCAGCATTTT. Residues: CASSPNTGVEDQPQHF.

This clonotype was seen repeatedly, ten times or more. The chain recombines TRBV12-3 or TRBV12-4 with TRBJ1-6; perhaps TRBD1 as D (5 bases). Between the trimmed V and J ends, which lost 3 bases and 7 bases, there was a span of 10 bases. This CDR3 is built from 14 residues. The CDR3, as DNA: TGTGCCAGCAGTTTCGACAGCGAAAATTCACCCCTCCACTTT. Its protein product is CASSFDSENSPLHF.

This clonotype was seen repeatedly, ten times or more. The chain employs TRBV6-5 and TRBJ2-3; TRBD2 aligns across 12 bases. CDR3 size: 16 residues. Germline values: CDR1 MNHEY, CDR2 SVGAGI. J was trimmed by 5 bases and V by 7 bases; bases with no gene match: 10. CDR3 sequence reads: CASTDPLAGGRDTQYF. The CDR3, as DNA: TGTGCCAGCACTGATCCACTAGCGGGGGGACGAGATACGCAGTATTTT.

This clonotype was counted ten times or more. The CDR3 end shows no conserved phenylalanine or tryptophan, and so a read error is likely. The J gene is TRBJ1-1, the V gene TRBV10-3; D call uncertain. Germline CDR1 and CDR2: ENHRY and SYGVKD. This CDR3 has 14 amino acids. V was shortened by 10 bases and J by 3 bases, with 18 bases between the two germline ends. CDR3 sequence reads: CATRFSSVYTEAFS. The DNA for the CDR3 is TGTGCCACCAGGTTTAGTTCAGTTTACACTGAAGCTTTCTCT.

This clonotype was recorded many times. The rearrangement links TRBV7-8 to TRBJ1-1; no firm D call. Germline loops: CDR1 SGHVS, CDR2 FQNEAQ. The length of the CDR3 is 14 residues. The V end lost 1 base, the J end lost 0 bases, and 6 bases lay between the germline ends. CDR3 region: CASSLGEVNTEAFF. The CDR3 region has the DNA TGTGCCAGCAGCTTAGGGGAGGTGAACACTGAAGCTTTCTTT.

This clonotype was recorded at least ten times. The chain has TRBV5-1 and TRBJ1-6; tentatively, D is TRBD1 (6 bases). With 4 bases removed from V and 10 bases from J, the gap between germline ends came to 15 bases. CDR1 is SGHRS and CDR2 is YFSETQ in the germline V gene. This CDR3 spans 14 amino acids. Here the CDR3 reads CASSPGQGRSPLHF. The CDR3 DNA reads as TGCGCCAGCAGCCCGGGGCAGGGGAGGTCACCCCTCCACTTT.

The rearrangement uses TRBV12-2 and TRBJ2-7; no check of the table's D call, TRBD1, against the DNA was made. TRBV12-2 counts as a pseudogene. The CDR3 spans 16 residues. DNA of the CDR3: TGTGCAAGTCGCTTGGCTGGCGGGGGGAATCTCCACGAGCAGTACTTC. The encoded protein is CASRLAGGGNLHEQYF.

V and J are TRBV5-5 and TRBJ1-2; D unresolved. V dropped 1 base and J dropped 0 bases, with 16 bases sitting between them. This CDR3 has 17 amino acids. Germline CDR1 is SGHKS and CDR2 is YYEKEE (reference sequence). The CDR3 sequence is CASSLTGSPGANYGYTF. CDR3 in DNA: TGTGCCAGCAGCTTGACGGGGTCACCCGGGGCTAACTATGGCTACACCTTC.